This is a list of T cell receptor beta chains from one sample in a study of blood T cell repertoires in COVID-19. Some clones are missing from TCRdb's copy, which holds only in-frame ones; the method was immunoSEQ multiplex PCR. In the table there are approximately 240,000 clones, roughly 80% of which are singletons. Sequenced: PBMCs or T cells enriched from blood (not recorded which). The source is a middle-aged woman with acute COVID-19. Both conserved end residues are part of each CDR3. The order of the fields is V gene, clone size, J gene, D gene, CDR3 DNA, CDR3 protein. D genes are given only for firm matches. Clone size is given for some rows only: seen once, a few or many times, or a class if the clone is expanded.

>TRBV6-5|.|TRBJ2-1|TRBD2
TGTGCCAGCAGTCCCGGGACTAGCGACTACAATGAGCAGTTCTTC
CASSPGTSDYNEQFF
>TRBV14|.|TRBJ2-1|TRBD2
TGTGCCAGCAGCCCCGGACTAGCCTCATACCGTGAGCAGTTCTTC
CASSPGLASYREQFF
>TRBV19|once|TRBJ2-2|TRBD1
TGTGCCAGTAGTGACAGGGGTAACACCGGGGAGCTGTTTTTT
CASSDRGNTGELFF
>TRBV19|.|TRBJ1-2|TRBD1
TGTGCCAGTAGTATTCAGGGGGCGTATTATGGCTACACCTTC
CASSIQGAYYGYTF
>TRBV7-8|few|TRBJ1-1|TRBD1
TGTGCCAGCAGCTTAGGGGGACAGGTGAACACTGAAGCTTTCTTT
CASSLGGQVNTEAFF
>TRBV6-2/TRBV6-3|.|TRBJ1-5|.
TGTGCCAGCAGTTACCCGTTGGGGGGGCTGGGGGGCAATCAGCCCCAGCATTTT
CASSYPLGGLGGNQPQHF
>TRBV5-1|few|TRBJ1-2|.
TGCGCCAGCAAGTCTGGGCAGGGAAGTTATGATGGCTACACCTTC
CASKSGQGSYDGYTF
>TRBV10-3|.|TRBJ1-5|TRBD1
TGTGCCATCAGTGAGGGGACAGGGGGTAACAATCAGCCCCAGCATTTT
CAISEGTGGNNQPQHF
>TRBV28|once|TRBJ2-3|.
TGTGCCAGCAGCCCCGGACAACCCCGTATGGATACGCAGTATTTT
CASSPGQPRMDTQYF
>TRBV4-1|.|TRBJ2-2|TRBD2
TGCGCCAGCAGCCCAAATAGCGGGAGGCGAACCGGGGAGCTGTTTTTT
CASSPNSGRRTGELFF
>TRBV9|.|TRBJ2-7|.
TGTGCCAGCAGCGTGGCAGGGGAAAACGAGCAGTACTTC
CASSVAGENEQYF
>TRBV5-1|.|TRBJ2-5|.
TGCGCCAGCAGCTTCCTAGGCCTGGCCGAAGAGACCCAGTACTTC
CASSFLGLAEETQYF
>TRBV19|.|TRBJ1-2|TRBD1
TGTGCCAGTTCATCTCGGGGCAGGGGGATTTATGGCTACACCTTC
CASSSRGRGIYGYTF
>TRBV29-1|.|TRBJ2-1|.
TGCGTCGCCAGGACAGACAATGAGCAGTTCTTC
CVARTDNEQFF
>TRBV5-4|.|TRBJ1-5|TRBD1
TGTGCCAGCAGCCCGGACAGGAGTCAGCCCCAGCATTTT
CASSPDRSQPQHF
>TRBV5-1|.|TRBJ2-7|TRBD2
TGCGCCAGCAGCGGCGGGAGCTACGAGCAGTACTTC
CASSGGSYEQYF
>TRBV11-2|.|TRBJ2-7|TRBD1
TGTGCCAGCAGCCCCGGACAGGCCTCCTACGAGCAGTACTTC
CASSPGQASYEQYF
>TRBV28|.|TRBJ1-5|.
TGTGCCAGCAGTGTACAGCGGGCCCAGCATTTT
CASSVQRAQHF
>TRBV7-3|.|TRBJ2-7|.
TGTGCCAGCAGCTTCCTATACGAGCAGTACTTC
CASSFLYEQYF
>TRBV7-2|.|TRBJ1-5|TRBD1
TGTGCCAGCAGTCGCACAGGGGGCGCAGGCAATCAGCCCCAGCATTTT
CASSRTGGAGNQPQHF
>TRBV7-8|.|TRBJ2-1|.
TGTGCCAGCAGCTTATCGGATGAGCAGTTCTTC
CASSLSDEQFF
>TRBV9|.|TRBJ2-1|.
TGTGCCAGCAGCCCGTTCCCCCTCTACAATGAGCAGTTCTTC
CASSPFPLYNEQFF
>TRBV5-1|few|TRBJ1-4|TRBD1
TGCGCCAGCAGCTTGTCCGGGACAGGGGTAAATGAAAAACTGTTTTTT
CASSLSGTGVNEKLFF
>TRBV4-2|.|TRBJ1-5|.
TGTGCCAGCAGCCAAGACCGGACGGAGGGTCAGCCCCAGCATTTT
CASSQDRTEGQPQHF
>TRBV19|.|TRBJ1-1|.
TGTGCCAGTAGTTTCGGTGCGCCGAGGAGCACTGAAGCTTTCTTT
CASSFGAPRSTEAFF
>TRBV5-1|.|TRBJ1-1|.
TGCGCCAGCAGCCGAACGAGCACCATGAACACTGAAGCTTTCTTT
CASSRTSTMNTEAFF
>TRBV10-1|few|TRBJ1-5|.
TGCGCCAGCAGTGCAGGGATCAATCAGCCCCAGCATTTT
CASSAGINQPQHF
>TRBV30|few|TRBJ1-4|.
TGTGCCTGGAGTCTGCGAATTAATGAAAAACTGTTTTTT
CAWSLRINEKLFF
>TRBV19|.|TRBJ1-5|.
TGTGCCAGTGAGGCGATAGGTCAGCCCCAGCATTTT
CASEAIGQPQHF
>TRBV5-1|.|TRBJ1-2|TRBD1
TGCGCCAGCAGCTCGCGGCCCGGGACAGGCAATTTTAACTATGGCTACACCTTC
CASSSRPGTGNFNYGYTF
>TRBV7-3|.|TRBJ2-3|TRBD1
TGTGCCAGCAGCTTAGGGACAGTAAGAACAGATACGCAGTATTTT
CASSLGTVRTDTQYF
>TRBV18|few|TRBJ2-1|TRBD1
TGTGCCAGTCTGGGAGGACAGGGAAATTACAATGAGCAGTTCTTC
CASLGGQGNYNEQFF
>TRBV7-9|.|TRBJ1-1|TRBD1
TGTGCCAGCAGCTCACAGGGGACTGAAGCTTTCTTT
CASSSQGTEAFF
>TRBV19|.|TRBJ2-5|TRBD2
TGTGCCATCCTAGGACTAGCGGAGACGAAAGAGACCCAGTACTTC
CAILGLAETKETQYF
>TRBV9|.|TRBJ1-3|.
TGTGCCAGCAGCCCAGGGTACTCTGGAAACACCATATATTTT
CASSPGYSGNTIYF
>TRBV11-2|.|TRBJ2-7|TRBD1
TGTGCCAGCAGCCGTGCCGGGACAGGGGAATCCTACGAGCAGTACTTC
CASSRAGTGESYEQYF
>TRBV11-2|once|TRBJ2-2|TRBD1
TGTGCCAGCGTTGACCTGGACAGGACAAACACCGGGGAGCTGTTTTTT
CASVDLDRTNTGELFF
>TRBV7-9|.|TRBJ1-3|.
TGTGCCAGCAGCTTAACAGGGCAAACAGGAAACACCATATATTTT
CASSLTGQTGNTIYF
>TRBV7-3|.|TRBJ2-7|.
TGTGCCAGCAGTCCAGGGGACCCGGCCTACGAGCAGTACTTC
CASSPGDPAYEQYF
>TRBV2|.|TRBJ1-2|TRBD1
TGTGCCAGCAGTAATGACAGGGACTATGGCTACACCTTC
CASSNDRDYGYTF
>TRBV14|once|TRBJ1-3|.
TGTGCCAGCAGCCAAGTCGGAGGATCTGGAAACACCATATATTTT
CASSQVGGSGNTIYF
>TRBV11-3|.|TRBJ2-1|.
TGTGCCAGCAGCTTAAGTCAGGACTACTACAATGAGCAGTTCTTC
CASSLSQDYYNEQFF
>TRBV29-1|.|TRBJ1-1|.
TGCAGCGCGTACCTGGGTAGGGGCACTGAAGCTTTCTTT
CSAYLGRGTEAFF
>TRBV5-1|few|TRBJ1-1|.
TGCGCCAGCACCGAATCGGGCTCGGTCCGGGGGGAAGCTTTCTTT
CASTESGSVRGEAFF
>TRBV28|.|TRBJ1-1|.
TGTGCCAGCAGTTTATGGGGACGCGGGGGAGCTTTCTTT
CASSLWGRGGAFF
>TRBV28|few|TRBJ1-1|TRBD1
TGTGCCAGTTCCCCCCGGACAGGGGGGAGAACTGAAGCTTTCTTT
CASSPRTGGRTEAFF
>TRBV29-1|.|TRBJ2-3|.
TGCAGCGTCGGGGGACGGGGAAGTGGCACAGATACGCAGTATTTT
CSVGGRGSGTDTQYF
>TRBV5-1|few|TRBJ1-4|.
TGCGCCAGCAGCTTGGCAGGGGAAAGAGAAAAACTGTTTTTT
CASSLAGEREKLFF
>TRBV7-8|.|TRBJ1-1|.
TGTGCCAGCAGCTTTGACGGGCAGGGAACTGAAGCTTTCTTT
CASSFDGQGTEAFF
>TRBV19|.|TRBJ1-3|TRBD1
TGTGCCAGTAAGGGGACAGGGGAAGGAAACACCATATATTTT
CASKGTGEGNTIYF
>TRBV25-1|.|TRBJ1-1|.
TGTGCCAGCAGTGGGGTCGGGGTTCAGAACACTGAAGCTTTCTTT
CASSGVGVQNTEAFF
>TRBV13|.|TRBJ2-3|.
TGTGCCAGCCGTGGGCCTTCCACAGATACGCAGTATTTT
CASRGPSTDTQYF
>TRBV3-1/TRBV3-2|.|TRBJ1-2|.
TGTGCCAGCAGCCAGGAGGGTCGACGGTCCTATGGCTACACCTTC
CASSQEGRRSYGYTF
>TRBV5-5|few|TRBJ2-2|.
TGTGCCAGCAGCTTTCAGGGGCGGGAGCTGTTTTTT
CASSFQGRELFF
>TRBV5-1|.|TRBJ2-3|TRBD1
TGCGCCAGCAGTCGTACAGGGGATTCTAGCACAGATACGCAGTATTTT
CASSRTGDSSTDTQYF
>TRBV4-3|.|TRBJ1-1|TRBD1
TGCGCCAGCAGCCAGACAGGGACGAACACTGAAGCTTTCTTT
CASSQTGTNTEAFF
>TRBV5-4|.|TRBJ1-5|.
TGTGCCAGCAGCTTTTCAGGTTCCAATCAGCCCCAGCATTTT
CASSFSGSNQPQHF
>TRBV28|once|TRBJ2-7|.
TGTGCCAGCAGTACCGACAGGTTCGAGCAGTACTTC
CASSTDRFEQYF